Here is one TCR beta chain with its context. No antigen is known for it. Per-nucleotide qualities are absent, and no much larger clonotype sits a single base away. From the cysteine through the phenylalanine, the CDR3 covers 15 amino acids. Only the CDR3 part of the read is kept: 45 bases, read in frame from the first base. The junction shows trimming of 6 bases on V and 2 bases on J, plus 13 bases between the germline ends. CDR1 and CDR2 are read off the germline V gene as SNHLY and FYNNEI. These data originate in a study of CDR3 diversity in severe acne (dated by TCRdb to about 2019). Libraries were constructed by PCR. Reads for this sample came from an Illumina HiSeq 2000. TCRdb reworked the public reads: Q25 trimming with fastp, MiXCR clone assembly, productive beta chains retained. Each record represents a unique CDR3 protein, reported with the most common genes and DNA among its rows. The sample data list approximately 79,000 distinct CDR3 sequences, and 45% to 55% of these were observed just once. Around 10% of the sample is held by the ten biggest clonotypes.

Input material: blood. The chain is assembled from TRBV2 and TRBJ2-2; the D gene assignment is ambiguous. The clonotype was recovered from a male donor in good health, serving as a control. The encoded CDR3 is CASRYTEPNTGELFF. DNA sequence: TGTGCCAGCAGGTACACAGAACCAAACACCGGGGAGCTGTTTTTT. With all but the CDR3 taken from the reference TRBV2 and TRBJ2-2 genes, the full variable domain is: EPEVTQTPSHQVTQMGQEVILRCVPISNHLYFYWYRQILGQKVEFLVSFYNNEISEKSEIFDDQFSVERPDGSNFTLKIRSTKLEDSAMYFCASRYTEPNTGELFFGEGSRLTVL.